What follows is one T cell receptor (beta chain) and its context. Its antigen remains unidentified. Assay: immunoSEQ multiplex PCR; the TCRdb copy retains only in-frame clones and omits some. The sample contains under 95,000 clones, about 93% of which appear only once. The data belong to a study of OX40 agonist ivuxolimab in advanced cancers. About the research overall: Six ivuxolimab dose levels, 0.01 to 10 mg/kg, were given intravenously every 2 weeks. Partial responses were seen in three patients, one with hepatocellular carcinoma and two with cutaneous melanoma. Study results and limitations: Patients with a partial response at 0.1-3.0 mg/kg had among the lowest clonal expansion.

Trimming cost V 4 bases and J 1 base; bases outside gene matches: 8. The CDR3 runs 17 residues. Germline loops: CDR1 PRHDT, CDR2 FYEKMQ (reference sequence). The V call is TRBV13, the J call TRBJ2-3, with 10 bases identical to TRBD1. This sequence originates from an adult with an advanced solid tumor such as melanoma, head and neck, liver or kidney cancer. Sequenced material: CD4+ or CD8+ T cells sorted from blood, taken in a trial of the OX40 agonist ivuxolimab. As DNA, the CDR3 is TGTGCCAGCAGCTCAGACAGGGGGCGCGGAGGCACAGATACGCAGTATTTT. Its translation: CASSSDRGRGGTDTQYF.